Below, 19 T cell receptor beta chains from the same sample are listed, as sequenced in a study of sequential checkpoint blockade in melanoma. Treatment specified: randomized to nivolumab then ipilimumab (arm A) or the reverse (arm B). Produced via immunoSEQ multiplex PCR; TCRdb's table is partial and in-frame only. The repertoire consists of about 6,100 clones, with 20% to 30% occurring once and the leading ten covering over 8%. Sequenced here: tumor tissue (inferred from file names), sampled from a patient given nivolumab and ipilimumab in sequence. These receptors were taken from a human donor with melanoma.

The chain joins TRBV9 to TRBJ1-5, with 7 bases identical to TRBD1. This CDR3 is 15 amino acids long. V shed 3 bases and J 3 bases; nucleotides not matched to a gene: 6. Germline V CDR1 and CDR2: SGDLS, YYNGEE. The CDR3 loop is CASSAAGGANQPQHF. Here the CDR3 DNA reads TGTGCCAGCAGCGCCGCAGGGGGGGCCAATCAGCCCCAGCATTTT.

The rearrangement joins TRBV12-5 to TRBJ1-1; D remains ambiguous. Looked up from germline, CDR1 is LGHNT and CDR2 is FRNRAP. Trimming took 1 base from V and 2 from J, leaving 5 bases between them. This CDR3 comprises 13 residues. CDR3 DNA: TGTGCTAGTGGTTTGGGAGGCAACACTGAAGCTTTCTTT. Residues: CASGLGGNTEAFF.

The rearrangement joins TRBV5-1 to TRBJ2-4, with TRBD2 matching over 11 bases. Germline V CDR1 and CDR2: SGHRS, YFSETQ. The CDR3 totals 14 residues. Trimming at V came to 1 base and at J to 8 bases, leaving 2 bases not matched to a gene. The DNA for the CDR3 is TGCGCCAGCAGCTTGACTAGCGGGAGTGACATTCAGTACTTC. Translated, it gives CASSLTSGSDIQYF.

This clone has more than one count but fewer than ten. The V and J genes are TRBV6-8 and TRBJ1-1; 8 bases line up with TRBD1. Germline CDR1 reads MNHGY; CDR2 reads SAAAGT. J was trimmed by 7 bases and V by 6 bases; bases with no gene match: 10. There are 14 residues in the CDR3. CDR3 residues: CASSPPGQGREAFF. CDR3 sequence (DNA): TGTGCCAGCAGCCCTCCCGGACAGGGCCGTGAAGCTTTCTTT.

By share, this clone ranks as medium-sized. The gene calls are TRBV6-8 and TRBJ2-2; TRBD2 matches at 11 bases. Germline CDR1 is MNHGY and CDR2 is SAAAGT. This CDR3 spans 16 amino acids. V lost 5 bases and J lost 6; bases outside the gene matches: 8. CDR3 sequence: CASSHEIAGGPGELFF. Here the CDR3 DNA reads TGTGCCAGCAGTCACGAGATAGCGGGAGGGCCCGGGGAGCTGTTTTTT.

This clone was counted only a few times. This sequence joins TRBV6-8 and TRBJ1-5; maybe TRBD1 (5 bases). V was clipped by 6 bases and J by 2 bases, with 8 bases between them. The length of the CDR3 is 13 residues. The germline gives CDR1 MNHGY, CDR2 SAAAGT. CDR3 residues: CASRKGGNQPQHF. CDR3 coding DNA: TGTGCCAGCAGGAAAGGGGGCAATCAGCCCCAGCATTTT.

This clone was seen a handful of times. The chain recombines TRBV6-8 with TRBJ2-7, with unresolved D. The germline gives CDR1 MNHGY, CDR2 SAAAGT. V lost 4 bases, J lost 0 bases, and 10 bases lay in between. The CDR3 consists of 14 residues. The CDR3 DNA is TGTGCCAGCAGTTTCGACCGGGTCTCCTACGAGCAGTACTTC. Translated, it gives CASSFDRVSYEQYF.

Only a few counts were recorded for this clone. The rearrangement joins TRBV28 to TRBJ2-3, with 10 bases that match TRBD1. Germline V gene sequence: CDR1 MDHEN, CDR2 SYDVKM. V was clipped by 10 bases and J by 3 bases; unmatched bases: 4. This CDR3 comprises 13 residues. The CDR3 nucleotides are TGTGCCACCATGGGACAGGGGACAGATACGCAGTATTTT. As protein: CATMGQGTDTQYF.

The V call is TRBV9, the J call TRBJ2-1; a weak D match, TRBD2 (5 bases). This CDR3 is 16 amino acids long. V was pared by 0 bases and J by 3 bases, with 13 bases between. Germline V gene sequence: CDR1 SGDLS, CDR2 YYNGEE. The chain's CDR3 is CASSVGERVDYNEQFF. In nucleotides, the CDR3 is TGTGCCAGCAGCGTAGGGGAGAGGGTAGACTACAATGAGCAGTTCTTC. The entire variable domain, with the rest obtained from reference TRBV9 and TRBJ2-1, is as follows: DSGVTQTPKHLITATGQRVTLRCSPRSGDLSVYWYQQSLDQGLQFLIQYYNGEERAKGNILERFSAQQFPDLHSELNLSSLELGDSALYFCASSVGERVDYNEQFFGPGTRLTVL.

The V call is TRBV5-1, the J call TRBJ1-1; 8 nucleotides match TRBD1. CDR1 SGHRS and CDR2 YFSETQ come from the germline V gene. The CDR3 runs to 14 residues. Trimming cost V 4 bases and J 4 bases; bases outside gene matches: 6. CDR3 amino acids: CASSQGQGGTEAFF. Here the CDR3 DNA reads TGCGCCAGCAGCCAAGGACAGGGTGGCACTGAAGCTTTCTTT.

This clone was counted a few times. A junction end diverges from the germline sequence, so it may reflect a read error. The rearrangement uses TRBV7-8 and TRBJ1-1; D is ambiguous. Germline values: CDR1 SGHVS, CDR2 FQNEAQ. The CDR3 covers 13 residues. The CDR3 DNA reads TGTGCTAGCAGCGCCGGTGAGACATCTGAAGCTTTCTTT. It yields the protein CASSAGETSEAFF.

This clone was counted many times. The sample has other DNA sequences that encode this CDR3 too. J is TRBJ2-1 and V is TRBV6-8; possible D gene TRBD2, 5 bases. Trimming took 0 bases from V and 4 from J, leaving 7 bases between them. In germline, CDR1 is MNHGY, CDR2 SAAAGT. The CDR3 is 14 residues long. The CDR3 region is CASSYSGGYNEQFF. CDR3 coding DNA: TGTGCCAGCAGTTACTCAGGCGGGTACAATGAGCAGTTCTTC.

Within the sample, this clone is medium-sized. The CDR3 sequence is CASSVSAGWRTEAFF. CDR3 DNA: TGTGCCAGCAGCGTTTCTGCGGGGTGGAGAACTGAAGCTTTCTTT. The gene calls are TRBV9 and TRBJ1-1; D ambiguous. The germline CDR1 and CDR2 sequences are SGDLS and YYNGEE. This CDR3 has 15 residues. Trimming took 2 bases from V and 5 from J, leaving 16 bases between them.

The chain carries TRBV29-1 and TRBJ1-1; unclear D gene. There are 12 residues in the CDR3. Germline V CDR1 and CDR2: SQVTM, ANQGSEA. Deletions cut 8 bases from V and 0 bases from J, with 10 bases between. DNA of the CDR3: TGCAGCCCCTTGACGGTGAACACTGAAGCTTTCTTT. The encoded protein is CSPLTVNTEAFF.

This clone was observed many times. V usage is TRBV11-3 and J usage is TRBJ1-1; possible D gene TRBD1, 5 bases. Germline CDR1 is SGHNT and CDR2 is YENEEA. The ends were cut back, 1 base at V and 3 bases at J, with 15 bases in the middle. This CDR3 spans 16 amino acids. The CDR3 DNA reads TGTGCCAGCAGCTTAGTGGGGAGTGGGGCGTACACTGAAGCTTTCTTT. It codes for CASSLVGSGAYTEAFF.

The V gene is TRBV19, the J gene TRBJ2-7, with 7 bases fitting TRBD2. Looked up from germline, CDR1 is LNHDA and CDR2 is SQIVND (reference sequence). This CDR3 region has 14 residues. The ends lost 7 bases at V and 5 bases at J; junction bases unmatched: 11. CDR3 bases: TGTGCCAGTACCGACCCCCAACTAGCGAACGAGCAGTACTTC. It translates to CASTDPQLANEQYF.

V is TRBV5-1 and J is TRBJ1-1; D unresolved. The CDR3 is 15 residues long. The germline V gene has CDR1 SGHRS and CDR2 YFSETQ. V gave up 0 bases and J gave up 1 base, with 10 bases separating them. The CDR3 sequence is CASSLDSGGNTEAFF. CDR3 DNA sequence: TGCGCCAGCAGCTTGGACAGCGGAGGGAACACTGAAGCTTTCTTT.

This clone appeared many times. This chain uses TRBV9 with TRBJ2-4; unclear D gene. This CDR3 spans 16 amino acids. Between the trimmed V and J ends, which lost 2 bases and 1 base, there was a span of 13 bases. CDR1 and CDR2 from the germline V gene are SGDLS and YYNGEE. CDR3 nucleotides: TGTGCCAGCAGCGTTGGCCCGAACGGGGCCAAAAACATTCAGTACTTC. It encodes CASSVGPNGAKNIQYF.

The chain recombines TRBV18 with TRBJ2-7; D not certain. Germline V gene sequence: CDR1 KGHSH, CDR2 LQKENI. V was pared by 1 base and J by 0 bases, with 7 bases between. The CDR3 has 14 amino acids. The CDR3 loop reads CASSPLVGSYEQYF. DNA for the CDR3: TGTGCCAGCTCACCACTAGTCGGCTCCTACGAGCAGTACTTC.